The rows below give T cell receptor beta chains drawn from one sample of a study of a mutant IDH1 vaccine in newly diagnosed glioma. Some clones are missing from TCRdb's copy, which holds only in-frame ones; the method was immunoSEQ multiplex PCR. The data show around 56,000 clones, roughly 82% seen once. Their specific antigens are unknown. This material consisted of PBMCs, taken from a glioma patient whose treatment included an IDH1 peptide vaccine. These receptor sequences come from a woman aged 18-30 years with glioma. Some clones in this sample may be carry-over from other donors' samples. Each CDR3 is given with its conserved first and last residue. The D gene is left open where the match is weak. Where a row states a size, it is once, few, many or the class of an expanded clone; other rows omit it.

d_call j_call v_call clone_size cdr3_aa cdr3_nt
TRBD2 TRBJ2-1 TRBV5-4 NA CASSVTSGNNEQFF TGTGCCAGCAGCGTGACTAGCGGGAACAATGAGCAGTTCTTC
TRBD2 TRBJ2-3 TRBV5-1 NA CASSMGLAGAADTQYF TGCGCCAGCAGCATGGGACTAGCGGGAGCTGCAGATACGCAGTATTTT
NA TRBJ1-5 TRBV7-9 NA CASSLLHNQPQHF TGTGCCAGCAGCTTATTGCACAATCAGCCCCAGCATTTT
TRBD2 TRBJ2-2 TRBV9 NA CASSAPNTGGETGELFF TGTGCCAGCAGCGCCCCTAATACGGGAGGAGAGACCGGGGAGCTGTTTTTT
TRBD1 TRBJ2-3 TRBV5-1 NA CASSWGQGADTQYF TGCGCCAGCAGCTGGGGACAGGGGGCAGATACGCAGTATTTT
NA TRBJ1-1 TRBV4-2 few CASSQGRRPEAFF TGTGCCAGCAGCCAAGGCAGGAGGCCTGAAGCTTTCTTT
NA TRBJ1-1 TRBV2 NA CASSLRGRDTEAFF TGTGCCAGCAGTCTGAGGGGCCGGGACACTGAAGCTTTCTTT
TRBD1 TRBJ1-5 TRBV7-2 few CASSLVSDRGNQPQHF TGTGCCAGCAGCTTAGTCTCGGACAGGGGCAATCAGCCCCAGCATTTT
TRBD1 TRBJ2-1 TRBV6-1 NA CASSGQGAFNEQFF TGTGCCAGCAGTGGACAGGGGGCTTTTAATGAGCAGTTCTTC
TRBD2 TRBJ2-1 TRBV6-1 once CASRDGLARHEQFF TGTGCCAGCAGGGACGGACTAGCGAGGCATGAGCAGTTCTTC
TRBD1 TRBJ2-2 TRBV5-6 NA CASSFGTGVSTGELFF TGTGCCAGCAGCTTTGGGACAGGGGTTTCCACCGGGGAGCTGTTTTTT
NA TRBJ1-5 TRBV7-2 once CASSLEQYSNQPQHF TGTGCCAGCAGCTTAGAACAGTATAGCAATCAGCCCCAGCATTTT
NA TRBJ1-1 TRBV7-9 NA CASSSTGFTEAFF TGTGCCAGCAGTTCCACAGGGTTCACTGAAGCTTTCTTT
NA TRBJ2-7 TRBV13 NA CASSLVGTVPYEQYF TGTGCCAGCAGCTTAGTCGGGACGGTACCCTACGAGCAGTACTTC
NA TRBJ2-3 TRBV6-6 NA CASPKDPTRSTDTQYF TGTGCCAGCCCCAAGGACCCAACGCGAAGCACAGATACGCAGTATTTT
NA TRBJ1-4 TRBV7-2 few CAVREGANEKLFF TGTGCCGTGCGAGAGGGAGCTAATGAAAAACTGTTTTTT
TRBD1 TRBJ2-5 TRBV9 NA CASSARQGETQYF TGTGCCAGCAGCGCTCGACAGGGGGAGACCCAGTACTTC
NA TRBJ2-3 TRBV19 NA CASSIGGVGKADTQYF TGTGCCAGTAGTATAGGGGGGGTTGGTAAGGCAGATACGCAGTATTTT
NA TRBJ2-2 TRBV15 NA CATSNRVSGELFF TGTGCCACCAGCAATCGGGTGTCCGGGGAGCTGTTTTTT